What follows are 16 T cell receptor beta chains derived from one specimen sequenced in a study of human T cells and chemical hapten exposure. In TCRdb, the RACE reads were re-called with MiXCR into one record per CDR3 protein. There are nearly 350,000 distinct CDR3 sequences in the sample; roughly 6.9% occur only once, and less than 10% lies in the top ten. Time point noted: patch test 1, 2 weeks after DPC sensitization. The sample's treatment: therapeutic diphenylcyclopropenone sensitization with weekly scalp DPC. The material was whole blood, obtained in connection with sensitization to the hapten diphenylcyclopropenone (DPC). These receptors were obtained from a woman younger than 30 with alopecia areata. Some clones in this sample may be carry-over from other donors' samples.

The genes are TRBV25-1 and TRBJ1-5, with D hard to call. This CDR3 has 14 residues. Trimming removed 7 bases at V and 0 bases at J, with 10 bases between. Germline CDR1 reads MGHDK; CDR2 reads SYGVNS. The CDR3 nucleotides read TGTGCCAGCACCATGCGTCATAGCAATCAGCCCCAGCATTTT. This encodes CASTMRHSNQPQHF.

CDR3 coding DNA: TGTGCCAGCAGTAGTCCCCAGTACTTC. Translating gives CASSSPQYF. V gene TRBV6-1 combines with J gene TRBJ2-5, with D uncertain. Germline-derived CDR1 and CDR2 are MNHNS and SASEGT. CDR3 length equals 9 residues. Trimming removed 5 bases from V and 9 bases from J, with 4 bases in between.

This clonotype was seen only a few times. The chain couples TRBV25-1 to TRBJ1-5, with 9 bases identical to TRBD1. V shed 5 bases and J 0 bases; nucleotides not matched to a gene: 2. CDR1 and CDR2 from the germline V gene are MGHDK and SYGVNS. This CDR3 has 15 residues. The CDR3 DNA reads as TGTGCCAGCAGTCGGGACAGGGATAGCAATCAGCCCCAGCATTTT. Translation: CASSRDRDSNQPQHF.

This clonotype was found many times. The chain employs TRBV12-3 or TRBV12-4 and TRBJ1-5; no definite D call. The CDR3 spans 15 residues. The V gene lost 2 bases and the J gene lost 4 bases, with 12 bases spanning the gap. The CDR3 region has the DNA TGTGCCAGCAGTTTAAACGGGCCGATGAATCAGCCCCAGCATTTT. Translation gives CASSLNGPMNQPQHF.

The rearrangement joins TRBV5-4 to TRBJ1-3, with D hard to call. The CDR3 has 16 residues. V was shortened by 0 bases and J by 3 bases, with 13 bases between the two germline ends. Germline CDR1 SGHNT, CDR2 YYREEE (reference sequence). The chain's CDR3 is CASSLGSSLLGNTIYF. Written as DNA, the CDR3 is TGTGCCAGCAGCTTGGGGAGCAGTTTACTTGGAAACACCATATATTTT.

The rearrangement links TRBV25-1 to TRBJ1-4, with D possibly being TRBD1 (6 bases). Germline assignment: CDR1 MGHDK and CDR2 SYGVNS. The CDR3 consists of 14 residues. The ends were cut back, 5 bases at V and 8 bases at J, with 15 bases in the middle. CDR3 sequence: CASSKAGDYEKLFF. CDR3 coding DNA: TGTGCCAGCAGTAAGGCAGGGGATTACGAAAAACTGTTTTTT.

This chain connects TRBV7-9 to TRBJ2-5; the D is unclear. This CDR3 is built from 13 residues. V lost 0 bases, J lost 4 bases, and 6 bases lay in between. The germline V gene has CDR1 SEHNR and CDR2 FQNEAQ (reference sequence). CDR3 amino acids: CASSLANPETQYF. CDR3 in DNA: TGTGCCAGCAGCTTAGCTAACCCAGAGACCCAGTACTTC.

This clonotype came up many times. J is TRBJ2-1 and V is TRBV6-2 or TRBV6-3, with D possibly TRBD2 on 5 matching bases. Per the germline V gene, CDR1 is MNHEY and CDR2 is SVGEGT. This CDR3 is 16 amino acids long. V lost 5 bases, J lost 2 bases, and 16 bases lay in between. CDR3 in amino acids: CASSNQGLGTYNEQFF. The CDR3 nucleotides read TGTGCCAGCAGTAACCAAGGACTGGGTACCTACAATGAGCAGTTCTTC.

This clonotype has at least ten counts. This chain joins TRBV27 and TRBJ2-7, with TRBD1 matching 7 bases. J gave up 3 bases and V 3 bases, and 17 bases lay outside the gene matches. The CDR3 consists of 18 residues. Germline CDR1 MNHEY, CDR2 SMNVEV (reference sequence). The CDR3, as DNA: TGTGCCAGCAGTTTGGTCGGGACAGCCATAATCCCCTACTACGAGCAGTACTTC. Its protein is CASSLVGTAIIPYYEQYF.

The gene calls are TRBV6-1 and TRBJ2-4; 7 bases are a match to TRBD2. CDR3 size: 14 residues. Per germline, CDR1 MNHNS and CDR2 SASEGT. V shed 3 bases, J shed 8 bases, and the junction held 7 bases outside the gene matches. This CDR3 is CASSEGGAPDIQYF. In nucleotides, the CDR3 is TGTGCCAGCAGTGAGGGAGGGGCTCCCGACATTCAGTACTTC.

This clonotype showed up just a few times. This chain connects TRBV2 to TRBJ1-1; D possibly corresponds to TRBD1 (5 bases). With 0 bases removed from V and 6 bases from J, the gap between germline ends came to 17 bases. Germline CDR1 and CDR2: SNHLY and FYNNEI. The CDR3 consists of 16 residues. The CDR3, as DNA: TGTGCCAGCAGTGAAGCGCTCCCAGGGAGAGGGTCTGAAGCTTTCTTT. Its translation: CASSEALPGRGSEAFF.

This clonotype was detected ten times or more. V and J are TRBV15 and TRBJ2-5; 8 bases are shared with TRBD1. This CDR3 comprises 14 residues. V lost 0 bases, J lost 5 bases, and 2 bases stayed unmatched. Germline CDR1 reads LNHNV; CDR2 reads YYDKDF (reference sequence). The CDR3: CATSRDQGAETQYF. Written as DNA, the CDR3 is TGTGCCACCAGCAGAGATCAGGGGGCTGAGACCCAGTACTTC.

This clonotype came up many times. V gene TRBV20-1 combines with J gene TRBJ2-7; D not resolved. Per the germline V gene, CDR1 is DFQATT and CDR2 is SNEGSKA (reference sequence). V was pared by 0 bases and J by 4 bases, with 4 bases between. This CDR3 has 11 amino acids. The CDR3 DNA reads as TGCAGTGCTAGAGAAGGGTACGAGCAGTACTTC. Protein sequence: CSAREGYEQYF.

This clonotype was seen ten or more times. The V call is TRBV4-3, the J call TRBJ1-1, with D possibly being TRBD1 (6 bases). V lost 4 bases and J lost 5, with 17 bases in between. The germline V gene has CDR1 LGHNA and CDR2 YSLEER. The CDR3 spans 15 residues. This CDR3 is CASSRGGQLNTEAFF. As DNA, the CDR3 is TGCGCCAGCAGCCGCGGCGGACAGCTAAATACTGAAGCTTTCTTT.

The sample holds a few counts of this clonotype. The V and J genes are TRBV11-2 and TRBJ2-1; TRBD2 matches at 10 bases. With 4 bases clipped from V and 9 bases from J, the junction kept 12 bases outside the gene matches. The CDR3 is 16 residues long. Germline V lookup: CDR1 SGHAT, CDR2 FQNNGV. CDR3: CASSSARQIAGGEQFF. In DNA, the CDR3 is TGTGCCAGCAGCTCCGCCAGACAGATAGCGGGGGGTGAGCAGTTCTTC.

In its sample, this clonotype was seen a few times. This sequence joins TRBV13 and TRBJ1-3, with unresolved D. The CDR3 extends over 14 amino acids. V was clipped by 3 bases and J by 6 bases, with 12 bases between them. CDR1 and CDR2 (germline): PRHDT, FYEKMQ (reference sequence). The CDR3: CASSFGRRENTIYF. CDR3 coding DNA: TGTGCCAGCAGCTTTGGGAGGAGGGAAAACACCATATATTTT.